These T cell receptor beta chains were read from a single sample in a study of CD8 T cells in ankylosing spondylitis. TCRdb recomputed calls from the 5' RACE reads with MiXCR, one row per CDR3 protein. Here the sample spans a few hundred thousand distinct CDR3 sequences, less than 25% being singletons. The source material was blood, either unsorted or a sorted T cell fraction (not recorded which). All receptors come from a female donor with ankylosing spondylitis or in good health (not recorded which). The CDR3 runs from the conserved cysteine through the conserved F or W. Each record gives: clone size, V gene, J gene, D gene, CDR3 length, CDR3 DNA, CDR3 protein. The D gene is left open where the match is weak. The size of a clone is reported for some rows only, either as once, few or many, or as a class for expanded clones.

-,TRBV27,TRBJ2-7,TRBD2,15,TGTGCCAGCAGTTTATCCGGCGGGAGGTCCTACGAGCAGTACTTC,CASSLSGGRSYEQYF
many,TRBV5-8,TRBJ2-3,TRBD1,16,TGTGCCAGCAGCTCCCCGGGACAGGGACGACAGGATACGCAGTATTTT,CASSSPGQGRQDTQYF
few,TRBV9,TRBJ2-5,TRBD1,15,TGTGCCAGCAGCGTAGGGACAGGGGTGCGAGAGACCCAGTACTTC,CASSVGTGVRETQYF
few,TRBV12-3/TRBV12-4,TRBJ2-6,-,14,TGTGCCAGCTGTCGATTCTCTGGGGCCAACGTCCTGACTTTC,CASCRFSGANVLTF
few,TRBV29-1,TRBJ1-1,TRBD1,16,TGCAGCGTTGGTCCCCCTAGAGGGGGCTCCAACACTGAAGCTTTCTTT,CSVGPPRGGSNTEAFF
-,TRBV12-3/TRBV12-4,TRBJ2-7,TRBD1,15,TGTGCCAGCAGTAGGACCCGGACAGGGTGGTCCGAGCAGTACTTC,CASSRTRTGWSEQYF
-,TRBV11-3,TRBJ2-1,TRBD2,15,TGTGCCGGCAGCTTAGGACTAGCGGGAAACAATGAGCAGTTCTTC,CAGSLGLAGNNEQFF
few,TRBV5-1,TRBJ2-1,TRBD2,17,TGCGCCAGCAGCTTGTTGGGGACTAGCGGGGCGTACAATGAGCAGTTCTTC,CASSLLGTSGAYNEQFF
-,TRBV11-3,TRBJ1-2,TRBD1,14,TGTGCCAGCAGCCCCGGGGACAGTTACTATGGCTACACCTTC,CASSPGDSYYGYTF
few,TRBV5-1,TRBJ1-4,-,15,TGCGCCAGCAGCTATGACACTGGGACTAATGAAAAACTGTTTTTT,CASSYDTGTNEKLFF
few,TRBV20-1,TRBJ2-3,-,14,TGCAGTGCTAGAGAGGAATCAGGGACCGATACGCAGTATTTT,CSAREESGTDTQYF
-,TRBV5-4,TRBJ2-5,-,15,TGTGCCAGCAGCGGGGCCTTCGAGAGGGGAGAGACCCAGTACTTC,CASSGAFERGETQYF
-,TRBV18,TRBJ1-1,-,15,TGTGCCAGCTCACCATTGAACAGTATGAACACTGAAGCTTTCTTT,CASSPLNSMNTEAFF
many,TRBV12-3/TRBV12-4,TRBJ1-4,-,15,TGTGCCAGCAGTTTAGGGCCGGCAACTAATGAAAAACTGTTTTTT,CASSLGPATNEKLFF
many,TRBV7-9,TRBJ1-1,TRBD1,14,TGTGCCAGCAGTTTAGCAGGGGGCAACACTGAAGCTTTCTTT,CASSLAGGNTEAFF
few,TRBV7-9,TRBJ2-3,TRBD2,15,TGTGCCAGCAGGACTAGCGGGAGGGCCATGGATACGCAGTATTTT,CASRTSGRAMDTQYF
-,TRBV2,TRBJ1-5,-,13,TGTGCCAGCAGTGCGGTCCCCAATCAGCCCCAGCATTTT,CASSAVPNQPQHF
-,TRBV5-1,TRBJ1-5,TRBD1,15,TGCGCCAGCAGTCTCGGAGGGGGCAACAATCAGCCCCAGCATTTT,CASSLGGGNNQPQHF
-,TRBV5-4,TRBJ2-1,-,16,TGTGCCAGCAGCTTAAGGCGGCCACGAGGGGGGAATGAGCAGTTCTTC,CASSLRRPRGGNEQFF
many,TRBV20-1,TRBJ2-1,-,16,TGCAGTGCTAGTAGTCAGGGGCCCTACTCCTACAATGAGCAGTTCTTC,CSASSQGPYSYNEQFF
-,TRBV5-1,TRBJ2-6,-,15,TGCGCCAGCAGTTCGGGTCTCGCTGGGGCCAACGTCCTGACTTTC,CASSSGLAGANVLTF
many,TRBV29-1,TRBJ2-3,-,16,TGCAGCGTCAGAGGGGGGCTTGGGGCTAGCACAGATACGCAGTATTTT,CSVRGGLGASTDTQYF
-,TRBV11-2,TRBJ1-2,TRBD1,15,TGTGCCAGCAGCTTAGAACAGGGGGCAAGCTATGGCTACACCTTC,CASSLEQGASYGYTF
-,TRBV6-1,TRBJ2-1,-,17,TGTGCCAGCAGTCCCTTAAGGCGGGGCGAGCGTGCCAATGAGCAGTTCTTC,CASSPLRRGERANEQFF
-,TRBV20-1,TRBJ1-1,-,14,TGCAGTGCTAGAGTCCCAGGTTCGAACACTGAAGCTTTCTTT,CSARVPGSNTEAFF
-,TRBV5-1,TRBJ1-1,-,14,TGCGCCAGCAGCTTTAGGGGCGGAGGGACTGAAGCTTTCTTT,CASSFRGGGTEAFF
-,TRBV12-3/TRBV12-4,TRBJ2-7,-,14,TGTGCCAGCCGGCGAGGCGCTAGCGCCTACGAGCAGTACTTC,CASRRGASAYEQYF
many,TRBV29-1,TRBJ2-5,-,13,TGCAGCGTTGACGGTATGGCCGGAGAGACCCAGTACTTC,CSVDGMAGETQYF
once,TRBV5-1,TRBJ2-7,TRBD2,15,TGCGCCAGCAGCCCCTCCCCGGGACTATTCTACGAGCAGTACTTC,CASSPSPGLFYEQYF
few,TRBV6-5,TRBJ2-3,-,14,TGTGCCAGCAGATACCGACAGACTACAGATACGCAGTATTTT,CASRYRQTTDTQYF
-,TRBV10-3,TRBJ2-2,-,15,TGTGCCATCAGTCGAAGGGACACTGACACCGGGGAGCTGTTTTTT,CAISRRDTDTGELFF
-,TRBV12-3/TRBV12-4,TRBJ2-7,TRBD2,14,TGTGCCAGCAGTCCGTTAGCGGGATTCGACGAGCAGTACTTC,CASSPLAGFDEQYF
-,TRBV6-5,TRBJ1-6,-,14,TGTGCCAGCAGTTCCATCGGACAGCTCGCACCCCTCCACTTT,CASSSIGQLAPLHF
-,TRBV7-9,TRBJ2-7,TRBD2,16,TGTGCCAGCAGCTGGTTAGCGGGAGGGCCGCCCTACGAGCAGTACTTC,CASSWLAGGPPYEQYF
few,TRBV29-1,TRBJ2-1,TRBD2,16,TGCAGCGTTGACCCGCGGGGACTACTCTCCTACAATGAGCAGTTCTTC,CSVDPRGLLSYNEQFF
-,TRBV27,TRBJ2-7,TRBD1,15,TGTGCCAGCAGATGGGGAGAGCAGGGGGCTCGCCGACAGTACTTC,CASRWGEQGARRQYF
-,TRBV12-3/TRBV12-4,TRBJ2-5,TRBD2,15,TGTGCCAGCAGTTTCGGGGGGGGACCCCAAGAGACCCAGTACTTC,CASSFGGGPQETQYF
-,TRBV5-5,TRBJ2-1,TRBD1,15,TGTGCCAGCAGCCAAGGGACAGGGGACTACAATGAGCAGTTCTTC,CASSQGTGDYNEQFF
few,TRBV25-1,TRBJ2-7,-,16,TGTGCCAGCAGTGGGAACAGGGGGGGTTCCTCCTACGAGCAGTACTTC,CASSGNRGGSSYEQYF
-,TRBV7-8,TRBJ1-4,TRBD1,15,TGTGCCAGCACCTTAGAGACAGGGGGAGGTGAAAAACTGTTTTTT,CASTLETGGGEKLFF
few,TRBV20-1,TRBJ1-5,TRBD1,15,TGCAGTGCTAGAGGGGACAGGGGTATCCTGGGGCCCCAGCATTTT,CSARGDRGILGPQHF
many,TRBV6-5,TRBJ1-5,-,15,TGTGCCAGCAGTTACTCCCGTAATAGCAATCAGCCCCAGCATTTT,CASSYSRNSNQPQHF
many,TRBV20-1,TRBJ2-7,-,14,TGCAGTGCTAGATCCCTGACCGAAGTCTACGAGCAGTACTTC,CSARSLTEVYEQYF
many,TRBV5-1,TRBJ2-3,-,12,TGTGCCAGCAGCTTGAGCACAGATACGCAGTATTTT,CASSLSTDTQYF
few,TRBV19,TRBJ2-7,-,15,TGTGCCAGTAGTGCTAGGGTCGGAAGCTCCTACGAGCAGTACTTC,CASSARVGSSYEQYF
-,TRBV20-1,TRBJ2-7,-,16,TGCAGTGCTAGAGATACGAATAGCGGAAGCTCCTACGAGCAGTACTTC,CSARDTNSGSSYEQYF
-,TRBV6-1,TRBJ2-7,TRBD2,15,TGTGCCAGCAGACCCGGGACTAGCGGGAAGGGCGAGCAGTACTTC,CASRPGTSGKGEQYF
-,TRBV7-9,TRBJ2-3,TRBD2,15,TGTGCCACTGGGAAGGGACTAGCGGGGACAGATACGCAGTATTTT,CATGKGLAGTDTQYF
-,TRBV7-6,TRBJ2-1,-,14,TGTGCCAGCAGCTTAGCGCACCAAGCCAATGAGCAGTTCTTC,CASSLAHQANEQFF
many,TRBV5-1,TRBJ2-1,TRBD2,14,TGCGCCAGCACCCGGGGGGTCTCCTACAATGAGCAGTTCTTC,CASTRGVSYNEQFF
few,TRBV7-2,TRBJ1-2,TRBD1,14,TGTGCCAGCAGCCGTGGGGACAGGGGCTATGGCTACACCTTC,CASSRGDRGYGYTF
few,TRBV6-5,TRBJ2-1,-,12,TGTGCCAGCATGAGGGATTACAATGAGCAGTTCTTC,CASMRDYNEQFF
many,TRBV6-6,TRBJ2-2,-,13,TGTGCCAGCAGTTACTCCTATACCGGGGAGCTGTTTTTT,CASSYSYTGELFF
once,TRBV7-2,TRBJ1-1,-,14,TGTGCCAGCAGCACAGTAGCCGGGCTTGGTGAAGCTTTCTTT,CASSTVAGLGEAFF
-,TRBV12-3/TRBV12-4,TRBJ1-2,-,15,TGTGCCAGCAGCTTGTCACCGTCGTCTAACTATGGCTACACCTTC,CASSLSPSSNYGYTF
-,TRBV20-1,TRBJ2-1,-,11,TGCAGTGCTAGAGATTGGCACGAGCAGTTCTTC,CSARDWHEQFF
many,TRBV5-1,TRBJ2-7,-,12,TGTGCCAGCAGCTTAGTTGGAAACGAGCAGTACTTC,CASSLVGNEQYF